This TCR beta chain originates from a study of blood T cell repertoires in COVID-19. Study-wide context: Sites across the United States, Italy and Spain contributed samples from acute and convalescent COVID-19. T cells, B-cell-depleted T cells, or PBMCs supplied cDNA or gDNA.

Trimming at V came to 9 bases and at J to 9 bases, leaving 11 bases not matched to a gene. The CDR3 extends over 14 amino acids. Germline assignment: CDR1 LNHDA and CDR2 SQIVND (reference sequence). This clone came up many times. TCRdb keeps only in-frame clones here, not all; method: immunoSEQ multiplex PCR. Counted here are just over 80,000 clones, approximately 80% occurring once; the ten biggest clones make up about 45%. The chain couples TRBV19 to TRBJ1-6; 7 positions match TRBD1. Sequencing was performed on peripheral blood. This clonotype was obtained from a man older than 75 with acute or convalescent COVID-19. The CDR3 loop reads CARDLRGSGSPLHF. The CDR3 coding sequence is TGTGCCAGGGACCTCAGGGGGAGTGGTTCACCCCTCCACTTT.